The clone carrying this T cell receptor (beta chain) has a handful of counts. Antigen: not known. This sample is part of a study of somatic mutations in cytotoxic T cells in rheumatoid arthritis. Study information: Patients gave 30 ml EDTA peripheral blood immediately after diagnosis, prior to starting treatment. Flow cytometry sorted some V beta antibody-stained T-cell populations to nearly 100% purity, V beta1+ cells among them being sequenced for TCRB. Whole-study findings and limits: For CD8+ T-cell clonality, rheumatoid arthritis patients and age-matched healthy controls did not differ significantly. More than 20% of CD8+ cells belonged to the largest clone in about an eighth of the 65 patients.

The germline gives CDR1 SQVTM, CDR2 ANQGSEA. CDR3 size: 14 residues. V lost 4 bases to trimming and J lost 0 bases, with 9 bases between them. Libraries were prepared by immunoSEQ multiplex PCR; TCRdb keeps only in-frame clonotypes and omits some of them. In the table there are about 15,000 clones, 80% to 95% of which are singletons. The sequencing sample was made of CD4+ T cells sorted from blood. The receptor comes from a man between 65 and 85 years old with rheumatoid arthritis. The chain combines TRBV29-1 with TRBJ2-2, with D tentatively TRBD1 (5 bases). The CDR3 protein is CSVAWGSNTGELFF. CDR3 sequence (DNA): TGCAGCGTTGCGTGGGGCTCGAACACCGGGGAGCTGTTTTTT.